These 29 T cell receptor beta chains originate from one sample sequenced in a study of blood T cells in healthy people across ages. The second PCR ran roughly 7 to 11 cycles with a sample-barcoded 5' primer and J-beta primers. Via MiXCR, TCRdb re-called the 5' RACE reads, giving one row per CDR3 protein. Of hundreds of thousands of distinct CDR3 sequences detected, roughly 21% appear once; the ten largest clones hold roughly 3.6%. Material: blood. Every receptor here comes from an older man in good health.

The chain combines TRBV6-2 or TRBV6-3 with TRBJ2-4; TRBD1 matches at 7 bases. Per germline, CDR1 MNHEY and CDR2 SVGEGT. V was clipped by 4 bases and J by 0 bases; unmatched bases: 3. The CDR3 is 15 amino acids. CDR3 sequence: CASSFRGLAKNIQYF. CDR3 bases: TGTGCCAGCAGTTTTAGGGGGCTAGCCAAAAACATTCAGTACTTC.

This clonotype has just a few counts. V and J are TRBV2 and TRBJ2-7; no definite D call. The assigned J gene may be wrong: the sequence end matches TRBJ2-1 better. Germline loops: CDR1 SNHLY, CDR2 FYNNEI. CDR3 length: 12 amino acids. The CDR3 bases are TGTGCCAGCACTCGACATGTTGATGAGCAGTTCTTC. It is translated as CASTRHVDEQFF.

The chain has TRBV25-1 and TRBJ2-1, with TRBD1 matching 11 bases. The DNA end is more similar to TRBJ2-7, so the J call may be wrong. The CDR3 spans 13 residues. Germline V gives CDR1 MGHDK, CDR2 SYGVNS. In nucleotides, the CDR3 is TGTGCCAGCAGGGGACAGGGGGAAGGCGAGCAGTACTTC. Protein: CASRGQGEGEQYF.

This clonotype occurred a few times. Here the CDR3 DNA reads TGTGCCAGCTTCGGGACAGGGGACACTGAAGCTTTCTTT. Amino acids: CASFGTGDTEAFF. The chain links TRBV25-1 to TRBJ1-1; 10 nucleotides match TRBD1. Germline V gene sequence: CDR1 MGHDK, CDR2 SYGVNS. CDR3 length: 13 amino acids. V trimming: 8 bases; J trimming: 3 bases; junction bases outside the gene matches: 3. The variable domain in full, with the rest retrieved from reference TRBV25-1 and TRBJ1-1, is EADIYQTPRYLVIGTGKKITLECSQTMGHDKMYWYQQDPGMELHLIHYSYGVNSTEKGDLSSESTVSRIRTEHFPLTLESARPSHTSQYLCASFGTGDTEAFFGQGTRLTVV.

This clonotype came up many times. V usage is TRBV28 and J usage is TRBJ2-5; 10 bases are a match to TRBD1. CDR1 and CDR2 (germline): MDHEN, SYDVKM. The CDR3 length is 15 residues. V gave up 5 bases and J gave up 1 base; unmatched junction bases: 4. Written as DNA, the CDR3 is TGTGCCAGCAGTACCCGGACAGGGGGCCAAGAGACCCAGTACTTC. Its protein is CASSTRTGGQETQYF.

The chain recombines TRBV14 with TRBJ2-1; 7 bases agree with TRBD2. This CDR3 is 16 amino acids long. Germline V CDR1 and CDR2: SGHDN, FVKESK. V lost 2 bases, J lost 1 base, and 5 bases stayed unmatched. CDR3 in amino acids: CASSQLGGPSYNEQFF. In DNA form, the CDR3 reads TGTGCCAGCAGCCAACTGGGAGGGCCGTCCTACAATGAGCAGTTCTTC.

This clonotype turned up a few times. The V call is TRBV4-1, the J call TRBJ2-7; 7 bases align to TRBD1. Trimming removed 2 bases from V and 1 base from J; junction bases left unmatched: 5. CDR3 length: 15 residues. CDR1 is MGHRA and CDR2 is YSYEKL in the germline V gene. CDR3 sequence (DNA): TGCGCCAGCAGCCAAACAATCAGGGGGTCCTACGAGCAGTACTTC. Translation: CASSQTIRGSYEQYF.

Only a few counts were recorded for this clonotype. The rearrangement joins TRBV18 to TRBJ2-3; 7 nucleotides match TRBD1. V gave up 8 bases and J gave up 0 bases; unmatched junction bases: 5. Germline assignment: CDR1 KGHSH and CDR2 LQKENI. The CDR3 has 14 amino acids. CDR3 in amino acids: CASQDRVSTDTQYF. The CDR3 DNA follows: TGTGCCAGCCAAGACAGGGTCAGCACAGATACGCAGTATTTT.

This clonotype was found a few times. J is TRBJ1-5 and V is TRBV6-5; 7 bases line up with TRBD1. This CDR3 region has 15 residues. CDR1 MNHEY and CDR2 SVGAGI come from the germline V gene. The V and J ends lost 6 bases and 3 bases, in that order; junction bases with no gene match: 8. DNA for the CDR3: TGTGCCAGCAGCTTGGGACAGCGATCCAATCAGCCCCAGCATTTT. Protein: CASSLGQRSNQPQHF.

This clonotype came up a few times. The rearrangement uses TRBV29-1 and TRBJ2-1, with D uncertain. With the DNA end fitting TRBJ2-7 better, the J assignment may be wrong. Germline loops: CDR1 SQVTM, CDR2 ANQGSEA. CDR3 size: 10 residues. CDR3 in amino acids: CSVSDYEQYF. The CDR3 coding sequence is TGCAGCGTCTCAGACTACGAGCAGTACTTC.

V usage is TRBV3-1 and J usage is TRBJ2-1; D is uncertain. V lost 0 bases to trimming and J lost 13 bases, with 13 bases between them. The CDR3 runs to 13 residues. Looked up from germline, CDR1 is LGHDT and CDR2 is YNNKEL (reference sequence). DNA of the CDR3: TGTGCCAGCAGCCAAGATGATTTGGTGGAACAGTTCTTC. Translation gives CASSQDDLVEQFF.

This clonotype was counted ten times or more. The chain has TRBV20-1 and TRBJ2-1; no firm D call. This CDR3 comprises 15 residues. The V end was cut by 5 bases, the J end by 7 bases, with 21 bases between. CDR1 is DFQATT, CDR2 SNEGSKA, per germline (reference sequence). CDR3 DNA: TGCAGTGCTGGAAGAGGATCTAGGTCTTCGAATGAGCAGTTCTTC. Amino acid sequence: CSAGRGSRSSNEQFF.

This rearrangement joins TRBV5-1 to TRBJ2-7; 8 positions agree with TRBD2. The CDR3 is 15 amino acids. Germline lookup yields CDR1 SGHRS and CDR2 YFSETQ. V dropped 4 bases and J dropped 4; count of bases not matched to a gene: 10. CDR3 in amino acids: CASSTTSGNIYEQYF. The CDR3 DNA reads TGCGCCAGCAGCACAACTAGCGGCAATATTTACGAGCAGTACTTC.

The rearrangement links TRBV6-1 to TRBJ2-3; D might be TRBD2 (5 bases). Trimming pared 7 bases from V and 3 bases from J, leaving 17 bases between. This CDR3 has 15 residues. Germline V lookup: CDR1 MNHNS, CDR2 SASEGT. Here the CDR3 DNA reads TGTGCCAGCACCCCCGGTTGGGAGTCAACAGATACGCAGTATTTT. This encodes CASTPGWESTDTQYF.

This clonotype came up a few times. The chain couples TRBV11-2 to TRBJ2-5, with TRBD2 identical over 8 bases. Trimming at V came to 6 bases and at J to 3 bases, leaving 9 bases not matched to a gene. Germline values: CDR1 SGHAT, CDR2 FQNNGV. This CDR3 spans 15 amino acids. The CDR3 is CASRRISGTKETQYF. In nucleotides, the CDR3 is TGTGCCAGCAGAAGGATTAGCGGGACCAAAGAGACCCAGTACTTC.

The chain has TRBV27 and TRBJ2-5; D is perhaps TRBD2 (6 bases). The J call is in doubt because the DNA end fits TRBJ2-1 better. The CDR3 has 14 amino acids. Germline V lookup: CDR1 MNHEY, CDR2 SMNVEV (reference sequence). CDR3 in amino acids: CASSSRDFYNEQFF. In DNA, the CDR3 is TGTGCCAGCAGTTCACGGGACTTCTACAATGAGCAGTTCTTC.

The chain recombines TRBV20-1 with TRBJ2-1, with 9 bases matching TRBD2. This CDR3 is 15 amino acids long. Germline trimming cut 7 bases from V and 6 bases from J; bases unmatched to any gene: 13. CDR1 is DFQATT, CDR2 SNEGSKA, per germline (reference sequence). CDR3 sequence: CSVSLRGGPSNEQFF. CDR3 nucleotides: TGCAGTGTTTCTCTGCGGGGGGGCCCTAGCAATGAGCAGTTCTTC.

V gene TRBV20-1 combines with J gene TRBJ1-6; tentative D call: TRBD1 (5 bases). The germline CDR1 and CDR2 sequences are DFQATT and SNEGSKA (reference sequence). V gave up 6 bases and J gave up 1 base, with 13 bases separating them. The CDR3 is made up of 15 amino acids. The CDR3 sequence: CSASGPSSYNSPLHF. The CDR3 bases are TGCAGTGCCTCGGGGCCCAGTTCCTATAATTCACCCCTCCACTTT.

The gene calls are TRBV7-2 and TRBJ2-5; 7 bases align to TRBD2. Trimming at V came to 5 bases and at J to 1 base, leaving 10 bases not matched to a gene. The CDR3 has 16 residues. Per the germline V gene, CDR1 is SGHTA and CDR2 is FQGNSA. The CDR3 region is CASSLSTGTTQETQYF. The CDR3 DNA is TGTGCCAGCAGCCTCTCAACCGGGACTACCCAAGAGACCCAGTACTTC.

The chain recombines TRBV28 with TRBJ2-7; possibly TRBD1 or TRBD2 for D (5 bases each). Germline V lookup: CDR1 MDHEN, CDR2 SYDVKM. The V gene lost 2 bases and the J gene lost 0 bases, with 11 bases spanning the gap. This CDR3 is 15 amino acids long. The CDR3, as DNA: TGTGCCAGCAGTTTACGGGACCCCGTCTCCTACGAGCAGTACTTC. This encodes CASSLRDPVSYEQYF. Filled out from reference TRBV28 and TRBJ2-7, the complete variable domain reads DVKVTQSSRYLVKRTGEKVFLECVQDMDHENMFWYRQDPGLGLRLIYFSYDVKMKEKGDIPEGYSVSREKKERFSLILESASTNQTSMYLCASSLRDPVSYEQYFGPGTRLTVT.

This clonotype has more than one count but fewer than ten. This rearrangement joins TRBV20-1 to TRBJ1-4; D is undetermined. Between the trimmed V and J ends, which lost 4 bases and 0 bases, there was a span of 9 bases. Germline lookup yields CDR1 DFQATT and CDR2 SNEGSKA (reference sequence). The CDR3 spans 14 residues. CDR3 DNA sequence: TGCAGTGCTATTTTAGGGACAACTAATGAAAAACTGTTTTTT. Amino acids: CSAILGTTNEKLFF.

This chain joins TRBV12-3 or TRBV12-4 and TRBJ1-5, with a tentative D call TRBD1 (5 bases). Trimming removed 5 bases at V and 0 bases at J, with 17 bases between. This CDR3 region has 17 residues. The CDR3 sequence is CASSLGDSGISNQPQHF. The DNA of the CDR3 is TGTGCCAGCAGTCTCGGAGACAGTGGAATTAGCAATCAGCCCCAGCATTTT.

The CDR3: CASSWSGNEQFF. The CDR3 nucleotides are TGTGCCAGCAGCTGGAGCGGAAATGAGCAGTTCTTC. This sequence joins TRBV11-2 and TRBJ2-1; D perhaps matches TRBD2 (5 bases). Trimming stripped 4 bases from V and 7 bases from J, with 8 bases between. CDR3 length equals 12 residues. Germline V lookup: CDR1 SGHAT, CDR2 FQNNGV.

This clonotype has a handful of counts. The J gene is TRBJ2-7, the V gene TRBV6-5; 7 bases align to TRBD2. Trimming took 2 bases from V and 7 from J; bases not matched to a gene: 5. Per germline, CDR1 MNHEY and CDR2 SVGAGI. The CDR3 spans 13 residues. The CDR3 sequence: CASSYVGRGEQYF. The CDR3 DNA is TGTGCCAGCAGTTACGTGGGGAGGGGAGAGCAGTACTTC.

This clonotype has a count of ten or more. The V and J genes are TRBV6-6 and TRBJ2-7; D uncertain. Per the germline V gene, CDR1 is MNHNY and CDR2 is SVGAGI (reference sequence). CDR3 length: 13 residues. V was trimmed by 7 bases and J by 1 base, leaving 11 bases between them. The CDR3 reads CASTLMGSYEQYF. The CDR3 coding sequence is TGTGCCAGCACTCTTATGGGGTCCTACGAGCAGTACTTC.

The chain recombines TRBV12-3 or TRBV12-4 with TRBJ2-5, with no clear D. The assigned J gene may be wrong: the sequence end matches TRBJ2-1 better. The CDR3 totals 14 residues. The CDR3 nucleotides read TGTGCCAGCAGTTTATCGTCTAGTTCGAATGAGCAGTTCTTC. This sequence encodes CASSLSSSSNEQFF.

On this clonotype itself: A read error may be the cause here, since a much bigger clone is one base away. The chain couples TRBV5-1 to TRBJ2-4; D possibly matches TRBD1 or TRBD2 (5 bases each). Germline CDR1 reads SGHRS; CDR2 reads YFSETQ. Trimming took off 0 bases at V and 8 bases at J, with 15 bases between the two ends. The CDR3 sequence is 15 residues long. CDR3 in amino acids: CASSLGVGGGDIQYF. The CDR3 nucleotides are TGCGCCAGCAGCTTGGGGGTCGGTGGGGGTGACATTCAGTACTTC.

V and J are TRBV4-3 and TRBJ2-5, with 7 bases identical to TRBD1. V was pared by 0 bases and J by 5 bases, with 3 bases of the junction left unmatched. Germline values: CDR1 LGHNA, CDR2 YSLEER. The CDR3 consists of 14 residues. The CDR3 spells CASSQDLDRETQYF. In nucleotides, the CDR3 is TGCGCCAGCAGCCAAGATCTGGACAGGGAGACCCAGTACTTC.

J is TRBJ2-7 and V is TRBV28; D remains ambiguous. CDR1 and CDR2 from the germline V gene are MDHEN and SYDVKM. The length of the CDR3 is 13 residues. The V gene lost 5 bases and the J gene lost 5 bases, with 13 bases spanning the gap. The chain's CDR3 is CASSLIGRNEQYF. The DNA of the CDR3 is TGTGCCAGCAGTCTCATTGGTCGGAACGAGCAGTACTTC. Combining the CDR3 with reference TRBV28 and TRBJ2-7 gives the whole variable domain DVKVTQSSRYLVKRTGEKVFLECVQDMDHENMFWYRQDPGLGLRLIYFSYDVKMKEKGDIPEGYSVSREKKERFSLILESASTNQTSMYLCASSLIGRNEQYFGPGTRLTVT.